The T cell receptor (beta chain) described here comes from a study of blood T cell repertoires in COVID-19. Study details: Sources were T cells, B-cell-depleted T cells, or PBMCs; the material itself was cDNA or gDNA.

Sequencing was performed with immunoSEQ multiplex PCR; in TCRdb, only in-frame clones are kept and a portion is missing. The sample lists about 130,000 clones, 65% to 90% seen once, with around 2.3% in the top ten. Trimming shortened V by 5 bases and J by 4 bases, and 8 bases separated the two germline ends. The CDR3 is 12 residues long. The source material was PBMCs or T cells enriched from blood (not recorded which). This TCR came from a woman aged 45-59 years who had recovered from COVID-19. The J gene is TRBJ1-2, the V gene TRBV12-3 or TRBV12-4; D remains ambiguous. Here the CDR3 DNA reads TGTGCCAGCAGTCCCTCGGGCTATGGCTACACCTTC. Protein: CASSPSGYGYTF.